Below are 21 T cell receptor beta chains sequenced from a single sample in a study of cytomegalovirus exposure and HLA in healthy donors. Vbeta (60) and Jbeta (13) primers were used in the PCR. The protocol was immunoSEQ multiplex PCR, while the TCRdb copy is restricted to in-frame clones and leaves out a portion. The data show over 100,000 clones, around 73% seen once. The specimen sequenced was PBMCs. These receptors were collected from a woman aged 40 to 49 in good health and CMV-seronegative.

This clone was detected a few times. The chain is built from TRBV25-1 and TRBJ2-7, with a tentative D call TRBD1 (5 bases). Germline V lookup: CDR1 MGHDK, CDR2 SYGVNS. V shed 2 bases and J shed 0 bases, with 14 bases lying between them. There are 16 residues in the CDR3. Here the CDR3 reads CASSERQGPSSYEQYF. The CDR3 coding sequence is TGTGCCAGCAGTGAACGTCAGGGCCCAAGCTCCTACGAGCAGTACTTC.

V gene TRBV11-2 combines with J gene TRBJ1-1; D call uncertain. Trimming removed 5 bases at V and 5 bases at J, with 9 bases between. This CDR3 has 12 amino acids. Germline assignment: CDR1 SGHAT and CDR2 FQNNGV. The CDR3 nucleotides read TGTGCCAGCAGCCGCGGAGGGACTGAAGCTTTCTTT. Translation gives CASSRGGTEAFF.

This chain joins TRBV7-2 and TRBJ1-2, with TRBD1 matching over 8 bases. Germline-derived CDR1 and CDR2 are SGHTA and FQGNSA. J gave up 5 bases and V 5 bases, and 13 bases lay outside the gene matches. The CDR3 contains 16 residues. The chain's CDR3 is CASSPQSPRGLYGYTF. The CDR3, as DNA: TGTGCCAGCAGCCCTCAAAGTCCCAGGGGGCTGTATGGCTACACCTTC.

As for this clone: Within the sample, other DNA sequences also encode this same CDR3. The V gene is TRBV28, the J gene TRBJ2-1; D perhaps matches TRBD2 (5 bases). The CDR3 contains 12 residues. Germline V CDR1 and CDR2: MDHEN, SYDVKM. Trimming removed 3 bases from V and 7 bases from J, with 7 bases in between. The CDR3 loop reads CASSFPGNEQFF. DNA of the CDR3: TGTGCCAGCAGTTTCCCGGGGAATGAGCAGTTCTTC.

This clone was observed a handful of times. V and J are TRBV5-4 and TRBJ1-6, with a weak D call TRBD1 (6 bases). Germline V gene sequence: CDR1 SGHNT, CDR2 YYREEE (reference sequence). The CDR3 length is 15 residues. V gave up 0 bases and J gave up 10 bases, with 14 bases separating them. The CDR3 here is CASSLAPGTTSPLHF. The CDR3 DNA sequence: TGTGCCAGCAGCTTGGCCCCAGGGACAACATCACCCCTCCACTTT.

CDR3 loop: CASSLGGDPVSTQYF. The CDR3 DNA sequence: TGCGCCAGCAGCTTGGGCGGGGACCCCGTCTCCACGCAGTATTTT. The rearrangement links TRBV5-1 to TRBJ2-3, with D tentatively TRBD2 (6 bases). CDR3 length: 15 residues. Trimming shortened V by 0 bases and J by 9 bases, and 17 bases separated the two germline ends. In germline, CDR1 is SGHRS, CDR2 YFSETQ.

This clone was counted between two and nine times. The genes are TRBV5-6 and TRBJ1-1; a possible D gene is TRBD1 (5 bases). Germline V gives CDR1 SGHDT, CDR2 YYEEEE. The CDR3 totals 13 residues. The germline V and J ends were trimmed by 7 bases and 1 base, with 11 bases remaining between them. The CDR3: CASLLQGNTEAFF. In nucleotides, the CDR3 is TGTGCCAGCTTACTCCAGGGGAACACTGAAGCTTTCTTT.

The CDR3 here is CASSYGRGGNYGYTF. In DNA, the CDR3 is TGTGCCAGCAGTTACGGCAGGGGAGGGAACTATGGCTACACCTTC. The rearrangement links TRBV6-5 to TRBJ1-2; D might be TRBD1 (6 bases). The germline gives CDR1 MNHEY, CDR2 SVGAGI. The ends were cut back, 2 bases at V and 2 bases at J, with 12 bases in the middle. The CDR3 contains 15 residues.

The genes are TRBV7-3 and TRBJ1-1; D perhaps matches TRBD1 (5 bases). V was shortened by 3 bases and J by 1 base, with 12 bases between the two germline ends. The CDR3 consists of 15 residues. Germline-derived CDR1 and CDR2 are SGHTA and FQGTGA. The CDR3 sequence: CASSFSGGGNTEAFF. In DNA, the CDR3 is TGTGCCAGCAGCTTTTCGGGGGGTGGGAACACTGAAGCTTTCTTT. Drawing the rest from reference TRBV7-3 and TRBJ1-1, the complete variable domain is GAGVSQTPSNKVTEKGKYVELRCDPISGHTALYWYRQSLGQGPEFLIYFQGTGAADDSGLPNDRFFAVRPEGSVSTLKIQRTERGDSAVYLCASSFSGGGNTEAFFGQGTRLTVV.

The chain carries TRBV27 and TRBJ1-2; D unresolved. Germline V gives CDR1 MNHEY, CDR2 SMNVEV (reference sequence). V was shortened by 5 bases and J by 0 bases, with 7 bases between the two germline ends. This CDR3 is 13 amino acids long. The CDR3 loop reads CASSQYPNYGYTF. DNA for the CDR3: TGTGCCAGCAGTCAGTACCCTAACTATGGCTACACCTTC.

In this sample, this clone turned up once. The chain combines TRBV5-1 with TRBJ1-6; 7 positions match TRBD1. This CDR3 comprises 17 residues. Germline V gene lookup returns CDR1 SGHRS and CDR2 YFSETQ. The V gene end was trimmed by 2 bases and the J gene end by 0 bases; junction bases not matched to a gene: 5. In DNA form, the CDR3 reads TGCGCCAGCAGCTTACAGGGGTCGAGCTCCTATAATTCACCCCTCCACTTT. Its translation is CASSLQGSSSYNSPLHF.

This clone was recorded only once. The genes are TRBV4-1 and TRBJ1-3; no clear D. The CDR3 has 16 residues. From germline, CDR1 is MGHRA and CDR2 YSYEKL. V was shortened by 1 base and J by 2 bases, with 12 bases between the two germline ends. CDR3 sequence reads: CASSQVFIGAGNTIYF. The CDR3 nucleotides read TGCGCCAGCAGCCAAGTATTCATCGGGGCTGGAAACACCATATATTTT.

The rearrangement links TRBV5-1 to TRBJ1-4; 8 bases align to TRBD1. CDR3 length: 15 residues. Germline lookup yields CDR1 SGHRS and CDR2 YFSETQ. Losses at the gene ends were 0 bases for V and 8 bases for J; bases not matched to a gene: 6. CDR3 loop: CASSLGQGAWEKLFF. The CDR3 nucleotides are TGCGCCAGCAGCTTGGGGCAGGGGGCATGGGAAAAACTGTTTTTT.

The CDR3 spells CAWSGGLSGAYNSPLHF. CDR3 coding DNA: TGTGCCTGGAGTGGAGGACTGAGCGGAGCCTATAATTCACCCCTCCACTTT. The rearrangement uses TRBV30 and TRBJ1-6; D remains unclear. CDR1 is GTSNPN, CDR2 SVGIG, per germline (reference sequence). This CDR3 spans 17 amino acids. Trimming pared 1 base from V and 2 bases from J, leaving 15 bases between.

This clone was observed a few times. CDR3 region: CASSSGNPLNYGYTF. Written as DNA, the CDR3 is TGTGCCAGCTCATCAGGGAACCCCTTAAACTATGGCTACACCTTC. The V call is TRBV18, the J call TRBJ1-2, with D possibly TRBD1 on 5 matching bases. This CDR3 has 15 amino acids. Trimming left V 5 bases short and J 2 bases short, with 15 bases between. The V gene's germline CDR1 is KGHSH and CDR2 LQKENI.

The chain recombines TRBV16 with TRBJ2-7; possibly TRBD1 for D (7 bases). The V gene lost 4 bases and the J gene lost 1 base, with 14 bases spanning the gap. The CDR3 is 15 residues long. The germline CDR1 and CDR2 sequences are KGHSY and FQNENV. The CDR3 sequence is CASSPQGGQSYEQYF. CDR3 bases: TGTGCCAGCAGCCCGCAGGGGGGACAGTCCTACGAGCAGTACTTC.

The chain employs TRBV9 and TRBJ1-1; 8 nucleotides match TRBD1. CDR1 is SGDLS, CDR2 YYNGEE, per germline. The CDR3 length is 15 residues. The ends lost 0 bases at V and 5 bases at J; junction bases unmatched: 6. CDR3 protein: CASSVDSGGGTEAFF. CDR3 in DNA: TGTGCCAGCAGCGTAGACTCAGGGGGCGGGACTGAAGCTTTCTTT. Full variable domain (outside the CDR3, taken from reference TRBV9 and TRBJ1-1): DSGVTQTPKHLITATGQRVTLRCSPRSGDLSVYWYQQSLDQGLQFLIQYYNGEERAKGNILERFSAQQFPDLHSELNLSSLELGDSALYFCASSVDSGGGTEAFFGQGTRLTVV.

The V and J genes are TRBV18 and TRBJ2-5; 11 bases map to TRBD1. The germline gives CDR1 KGHSH, CDR2 LQKENI. J lost 5 bases, V lost 4 bases, and 3 bases had no gene match. The CDR3 is made up of 14 amino acids. CDR3 in amino acids: CASSRTGGDETQYF. The CDR3 region has the DNA TGTGCCAGCTCACGGACAGGGGGCGATGAGACCCAGTACTTC.

The V call is TRBV5-5, the J call TRBJ1-5; 12 bases line up with TRBD1. This CDR3 is 17 amino acids long. Germline-derived CDR1 and CDR2 are SGHKS and YYEKEE (reference sequence). The V gene end was trimmed by 3 bases and the J gene end by 3 bases; junction bases not matched to a gene: 7. CDR3 DNA sequence: TGTGCCAGCAGCTCCGGGACAGGGGGCGGCTACAATCAGCCCCAGCATTTT. It specifies CASSSGTGGGYNQPQHF.

This clone was seen a single time. The CDR3 is CASSSQTGGSGNTIYF. In DNA form, the CDR3 reads TGTGCCAGCAGCTCTCAGACAGGGGGCTCGGGAAACACCATATATTTT. The rearrangement joins TRBV7-2 to TRBJ1-3; 10 positions agree with TRBD1. Germline CDR1 SGHTA, CDR2 FQGNSA. The CDR3 extends over 16 amino acids. V dropped 4 bases and J dropped 4; count of bases not matched to a gene: 7.

The chain joins TRBV5-1 to TRBJ1-1; D is ambiguous. V lost 0 bases, J lost 7 bases, and 13 bases lay in between. Looked up from germline, CDR1 is SGHRS and CDR2 is YFSETQ. The CDR3 consists of 14 residues. The CDR3 loop is CASSLDGSVGEAFF. DNA of the CDR3: TGCGCCAGCAGCTTGGACGGGAGCGTGGGTGAAGCTTTCTTT.